What follows are 19 T cell receptor beta chains derived from one specimen sequenced in a study of cytomegalovirus exposure and HLA in healthy donors. This PCR relied on a set of 60 Vbeta primers and 13 Jbeta primers. Assay: immunoSEQ multiplex PCR; the TCRdb copy retains only in-frame clones and omits some. The table shows approximately 100,000 clones, with about 79% occurring only once. Sequencing used PBMCs. All receptors come from a man aged 45-65 years in good health and CMV-seropositive.

This chain joins TRBV4-2 and TRBJ2-1; tentative D call: TRBD2 (6 bases). Germline lookup yields CDR1 LGHNA and CDR2 YNFKEQ. V shed 0 bases and J shed 2 bases, with 8 bases lying between them. The CDR3 loop spans 15 amino acids. CDR3 nucleotides: TGTGCCAGCAGCCAAGAGGGCGGGACCTACAATGAGCAGTTCTTC. This translates into CASSQEGGTYNEQFF.

The chain links TRBV10-3 to TRBJ2-2; the match to TRBD2 covers 14 bases. The CDR3 runs to 19 residues. V shed 3 bases and J 6 bases; nucleotides not matched to a gene: 12. The germline CDR1 and CDR2 sequences are ENHRY and SYGVKD. This CDR3 reads CAISDKLGTSGRGAGELFF. CDR3 sequence (DNA): TGTGCCATCAGTGACAAACTCGGGACTAGCGGGAGAGGGGCCGGGGAGCTGTTTTTT.

In its sample, this clone was seen once. CDR3 bases: TGTGCCAGCCGGGGGGGGTCGAACACCGGGGAGCTGTTTTTT. Translated, it gives CASRGGSNTGELFF. The chain employs TRBV11-3 and TRBJ2-2; 8 nucleotides line up with TRBD2. This CDR3 is 14 amino acids long. J was trimmed by 0 bases and V by 8 bases; bases with no gene match: 2. The germline CDR1 and CDR2 sequences are SGHNT and YENEEA.

V gene TRBV2 combines with J gene TRBJ1-6; D possibly corresponds to TRBD1 (5 bases). The CDR3 loop spans 12 amino acids. V gave up 8 bases and J gave up 11 bases, with 13 bases separating them. Germline V gene data show CDR1 as SNHLY and CDR2 as FYNNEI. CDR3 sequence reads: CASGGTLPPLHF. The CDR3, as DNA: TGTGCCAGCGGGGGGACTCTTCCACCCCTCCACTTT.

The chain carries TRBV2 and TRBJ2-5, with 7 bases aligning to TRBD2. Trimming removed 8 bases from V and 5 bases from J; junction bases left unmatched: 8. Germline loops: CDR1 SNHLY, CDR2 FYNNEI. The CDR3 length is 13 residues. The CDR3 DNA follows: TGTGCCAGCGGGGGGGTAGATGCTGAGACCCAGTACTTC. Its translation is CASGGVDAETQYF.

The chain links TRBV28 to TRBJ2-7, with 9 bases matching TRBD1. The length of the CDR3 is 14 residues. The V and J ends lost 6 bases and 6 bases, in that order; junction bases with no gene match: 9. CDR1 is MDHEN and CDR2 is SYDVKM in the germline V gene. The CDR3 reads CASRRQGERAEQYF. CDR3 nucleotides: TGTGCCAGCAGGCGACAGGGGGAAAGGGCCGAGCAGTACTTC.

The chain joins TRBV5-1 to TRBJ2-7; 7 nucleotides agree with TRBD2. The germline CDR1 and CDR2 sequences are SGHRS and YFSETQ. There are 13 residues in the CDR3. J lost 5 bases, V lost 3 bases, and 5 bases had no gene match. As DNA, the CDR3 is TGCGCCAGCAGCTGGCCGGGGGGAGACGAGCAGTACTTC. It encodes CASSWPGGDEQYF.

This clone has just a few counts. The V gene is TRBV2, the J gene TRBJ1-5; D is uncertain. Trimming shortened V by 7 bases and J by 3 bases, and 10 bases separated the two germline ends. Germline values: CDR1 SNHLY, CDR2 FYNNEI. This CDR3 has 13 amino acids. DNA of the CDR3: TGTGCCAGCACCCGAAACTTCAATCAGCCCCAGCATTTT. This translates into CASTRNFNQPQHF. The complete variable domain, with remaining parts taken from reference TRBV2 and TRBJ1-5, reads EPEVTQTPSHQVTQMGQEVILRCVPISNHLYFYWYRQILGQKVEFLVSFYNNEISEKSEIFDDQFSVERPDGSNFTLKIRSTKLEDSAMYFCASTRNFNQPQHFGDGTRLSIL.

The chain is built from TRBV7-9 and TRBJ2-2; weak D call: TRBD1 (6 bases). CDR1 and CDR2 (germline): SEHNR, FQNEAQ (reference sequence). This CDR3 has 16 residues. The V end lost 2 bases, the J end lost 3 bases, and 13 bases lay between the germline ends. The CDR3 sequence is CASSLRAPGDTGELFF. In DNA form, the CDR3 reads TGTGCCAGCAGCTTAAGGGCTCCAGGGGACACCGGGGAGCTGTTTTTT.

The V and J genes are TRBV18 and TRBJ2-3; D unclear. The CDR3 is 15 residues long. In germline, CDR1 is KGHSH, CDR2 LQKENI. V was cut by 3 bases and J by 2 bases, with 12 bases left in between. CDR3 nucleotide sequence: TGTGCCAGCTCACCGGGCACCCCACTCACAGATACGCAGTATTTT. It specifies CASSPGTPLTDTQYF.

J is TRBJ2-3 and V is TRBV4-2; D is possibly TRBD2 (7 bases). The germline V gene encodes CDR1 LGHNA and CDR2 YNFKEQ. Trimming stripped 4 bases from V and 4 bases from J, with 12 bases between. The CDR3 sequence is 14 residues long. The CDR3 sequence: CASSPQGGADTQYF. In DNA, the CDR3 is TGTGCCAGCAGCCCACAGGGAGGGGCAGATACGCAGTATTTT.

The rearrangement uses TRBV18 and TRBJ1-2, with 8 nucleotides matching TRBD1. V trimming: 5 bases; J trimming: 4 bases; junction bases outside the gene matches: 9. Germline CDR1 and CDR2: KGHSH and LQKENI. The CDR3 runs to 15 residues. CDR3 coding DNA: TGTGCCAGCTCATCCTTCGGACAGGGTCCCTATGGCTACACCTTC. The encoded protein is CASSSFGQGPYGYTF.

The V call is TRBV11-2, the J call TRBJ2-3; 8 bases are shared with TRBD2. The V and J ends lost 5 bases and 4 bases, in that order; junction bases with no gene match: 8. This CDR3 has 15 residues. Germline-derived CDR1 and CDR2 are SGHAT and FQNNGV. CDR3 nucleotides: TGTGCCAGCAGCCTTCGGGGGGGCACTGCAGATACGCAGTATTTT. Amino acid sequence: CASSLRGGTADTQYF.

The chain combines TRBV5-1 with TRBJ1-1; 9 nucleotides align to TRBD1. Trimming removed 3 bases from V and 0 bases from J; junction bases left unmatched: 9. The CDR3 is 17 residues long. Germline-derived CDR1 and CDR2 are SGHRS and YFSETQ. In DNA, the CDR3 is TGCGCCAGCAGCTCGTCCCGGGACAGGGCTATGAACACTGAAGCTTTCTTT. Encoded protein: CASSSSRDRAMNTEAFF.

V usage is TRBV9 and J usage is TRBJ1-3; the D gene is possibly TRBD1 (6 bases). The CDR3 is made up of 15 amino acids. Per germline, CDR1 SGDLS and CDR2 YYNGEE. V lost 4 bases, J lost 2 bases, and 13 bases lay in between. The CDR3 DNA sequence: TGTGCCAGCAGCAGTTACAGGGAAACTGGAAACACCATATATTTT. Its translation: CASSSYRETGNTIYF.

The chain employs TRBV5-1 and TRBJ2-2; TRBD2 agrees at 7 bases. Losses at the gene ends were 0 bases for V and 2 bases for J; bases not matched to a gene: 7. Germline CDR1 SGHRS, CDR2 YFSETQ. The CDR3 loop spans 17 amino acids. Written as DNA, the CDR3 is TGCGCCAGCAGCTTGGGGTACAGCGGGGTCAACACCGGGGAGCTGTTTTTT. The encoded protein is CASSLGYSGVNTGELFF. The whole variable domain, remainder taken from reference TRBV5-1 and TRBJ2-2, is KAGVTQTPRYLIKTRGQQVTLSCSPISGHRSVSWYQQTPGQGLQFLFEYFSETQRNKGNFPGRFSGRQFSNSRSEMNVSTLELGDSALYLCASSLGYSGVNTGELFFGEGSRLTVL.

This clone was seen a handful of times. CDR3 protein: CASRDITAGNTEAFF. CDR3 sequence (DNA): TGTGCCAGCAGAGATATCACGGCAGGGAACACTGAAGCTTTCTTT. This chain connects TRBV6-5 to TRBJ1-1; D is unclear. Germline V gives CDR1 MNHEY, CDR2 SVGAGI. Trimming removed 6 bases at V and 1 base at J, with 15 bases between. This CDR3 has 15 residues.

V gene TRBV5-1 combines with J gene TRBJ2-3, with TRBD2 matching 7 bases. Germline V lookup: CDR1 SGHRS, CDR2 YFSETQ. This CDR3 is 16 amino acids long. Unmatched junction bases numbered 7, after V lost 0 bases and J lost 3 bases. The CDR3 region is CASSLGGGRLTDTQYF. As DNA, the CDR3 is TGCGCCAGCAGCTTGGGGGGCGGGAGATTGACAGATACGCAGTATTTT.

In this sample, this clone turned up a few times. This sequence joins TRBV5-6 and TRBJ2-1; maybe TRBD1 (6 bases). V lost 4 bases and J 3 bases, leaving 14 bases between the germline ends. The CDR3 runs to 15 residues. CDR1 is SGHDT and CDR2 is YYEEEE in the germline V gene. CDR3 nucleotides: TGTGCCAGCAGCCGAGGGACACCGAACTACAATGAGCAGTTCTTC. It codes for CASSRGTPNYNEQFF.